The rows below give T cell receptor beta chains drawn from one sample of a study of neurological immune-mediated disorders. One entry per CDR3 protein results from TCRdb running MiXCR on the 5' RACE reads. The sample lists 84,000 or so distinct CDR3 sequences; 10% were seen once. Sequenced material: PBMCs. All receptors derive from a man between 40 and 49 years old in good health. Both conserved end residues are trimmed from each CDR3.

v_gene: TRBV18
j_gene: TRBJ2-5
CDR3aa: ASSPIPLGARQETQY

v_gene: TRBV5-6
j_gene: TRBJ2-7
CDR3aa: ASSLVGSTFDEQY

v_gene: TRBV20-1
j_gene: TRBJ2-2
CDR3aa: SARDLGLAGGPNTGELF

v_gene: TRBV25-1
j_gene: TRBJ2-7
CDR3aa: ASKDTVGEQY

v_gene: TRBV5-1
j_gene: TRBJ1-2
CDR3aa: ASSLSRAHYGYT

v_gene: TRBV29-1
j_gene: TRBJ2-2
CDR3aa: SVSIGTLNTGELF

v_gene: TRBV5-1
j_gene: TRBJ2-3
CDR3aa: ASSFGPTDTQY

v_gene: TRBV6-9
j_gene: TRBJ2-4
CDR3aa: ASSYSPGGHGENIQY

v_gene: TRBV27
j_gene: TRBJ1-1
CDR3aa: ASSSPRKNTEAF

v_gene: TRBV15
j_gene: TRBJ2-4
CDR3aa: ATRPRGAAKNIQY